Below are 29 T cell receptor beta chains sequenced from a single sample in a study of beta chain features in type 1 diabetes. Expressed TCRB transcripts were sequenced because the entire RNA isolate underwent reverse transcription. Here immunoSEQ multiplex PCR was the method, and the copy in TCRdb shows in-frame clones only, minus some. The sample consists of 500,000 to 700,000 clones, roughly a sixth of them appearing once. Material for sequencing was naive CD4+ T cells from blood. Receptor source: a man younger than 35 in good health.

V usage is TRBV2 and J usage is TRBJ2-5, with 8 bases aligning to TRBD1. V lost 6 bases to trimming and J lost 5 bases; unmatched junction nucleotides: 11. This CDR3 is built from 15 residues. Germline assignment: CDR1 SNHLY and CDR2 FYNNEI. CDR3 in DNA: TGTGCCAGCAGCAACGGGCCAGGGGGCTTGGAGACCCAGTACTTC. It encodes CASSNGPGGLETQYF.

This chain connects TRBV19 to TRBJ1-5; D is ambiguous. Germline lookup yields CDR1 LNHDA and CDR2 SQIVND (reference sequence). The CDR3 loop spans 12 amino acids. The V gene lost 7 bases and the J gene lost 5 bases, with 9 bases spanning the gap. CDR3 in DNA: TGTGCCAGTACCCGGAAGGATCAGCCCCAGCATTTT. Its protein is CASTRKDQPQHF.

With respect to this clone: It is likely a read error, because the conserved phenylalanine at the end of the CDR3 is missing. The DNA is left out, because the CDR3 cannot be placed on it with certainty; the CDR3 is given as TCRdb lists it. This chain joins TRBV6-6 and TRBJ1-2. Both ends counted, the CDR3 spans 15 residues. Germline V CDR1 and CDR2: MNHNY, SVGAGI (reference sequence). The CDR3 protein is CASSYVAAGPLPLTP.

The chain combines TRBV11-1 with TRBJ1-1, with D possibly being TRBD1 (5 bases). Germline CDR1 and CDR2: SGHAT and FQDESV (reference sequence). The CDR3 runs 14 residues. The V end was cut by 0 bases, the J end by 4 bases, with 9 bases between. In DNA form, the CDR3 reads TGTGCCAGCAGCTTAGCGGGGGTTGGCACTGAAGCTTTCTTT. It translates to CASSLAGVGTEAFF. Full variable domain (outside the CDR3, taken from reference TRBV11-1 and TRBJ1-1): EAEVAQSPRYKITEKSQAVAFWCDPISGHATLYWYRQILGQGPELLVQFQDESVVDDSQLPKDRFSAERLKGVDSTLKIQPAELGDSAMYLCASSLAGVGTEAFFGQGTRLTVV.

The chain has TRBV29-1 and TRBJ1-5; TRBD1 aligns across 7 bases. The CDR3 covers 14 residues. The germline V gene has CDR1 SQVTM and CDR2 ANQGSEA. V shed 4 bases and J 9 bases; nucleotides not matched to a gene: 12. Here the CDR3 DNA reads TGCAGCGTTGTCGCGGAGACAGGGCGAGGGCCCCAGCATTTT. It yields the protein CSVVAETGRGPQHF.

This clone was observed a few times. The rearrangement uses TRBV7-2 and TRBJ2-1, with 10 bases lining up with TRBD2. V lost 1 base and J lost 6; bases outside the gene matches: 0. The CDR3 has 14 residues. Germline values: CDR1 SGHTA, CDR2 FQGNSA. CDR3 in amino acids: CASSLGTSGNEQFF. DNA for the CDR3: TGTGCCAGCAGCTTAGGGACTAGCGGCAATGAGCAGTTCTTC.

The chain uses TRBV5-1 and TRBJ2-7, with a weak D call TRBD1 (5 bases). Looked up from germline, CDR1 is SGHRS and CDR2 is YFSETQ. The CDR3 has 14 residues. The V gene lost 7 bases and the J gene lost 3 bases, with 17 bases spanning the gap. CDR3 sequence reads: CASQQSWQGYEQYF. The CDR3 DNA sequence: TGCGCCAGCCAACAATCTTGGCAGGGCTACGAGCAGTACTTC.

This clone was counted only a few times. CDR3 sequence: CASSYRAGAYEQYF. In nucleotides, the CDR3 is TGTGCCAGCAGCTACCGAGCGGGAGCCTACGAGCAGTACTTC. This chain links TRBV7-2 with TRBJ2-7, with 8 bases lining up with TRBD2. This CDR3 has 14 residues. Losses at the gene ends were 4 bases for V and 2 bases for J; bases not matched to a gene: 4. Looked up from germline, CDR1 is SGHTA and CDR2 is FQGNSA.

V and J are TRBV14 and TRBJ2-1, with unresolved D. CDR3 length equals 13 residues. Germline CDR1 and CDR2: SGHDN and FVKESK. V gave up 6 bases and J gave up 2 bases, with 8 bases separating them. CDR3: CASSHLTYNEQFF. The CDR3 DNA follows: TGTGCCAGCAGTCACCTAACCTACAATGAGCAGTTCTTC.

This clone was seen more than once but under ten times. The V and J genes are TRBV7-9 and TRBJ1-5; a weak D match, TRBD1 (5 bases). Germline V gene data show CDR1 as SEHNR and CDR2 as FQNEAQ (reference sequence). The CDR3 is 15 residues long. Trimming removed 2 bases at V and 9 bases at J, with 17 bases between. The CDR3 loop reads CASSLIVDAGGPQHF. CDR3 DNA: TGTGCCAGCAGCTTAATTGTGGATGCGGGGGGGCCCCAGCATTTT.

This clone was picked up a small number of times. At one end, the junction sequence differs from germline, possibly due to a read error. In DNA form, the CDR3 reads TGTGCCAGCAGCTTGTTGAGCCTTGACTTC. It is translated as CASSLLSLDF. The chain joins TRBV7-9 to TRBJ2-7; D not certain. CDR1 SEHNR and CDR2 FQNEAQ come from the germline V gene (reference sequence). This CDR3 comprises 10 residues.

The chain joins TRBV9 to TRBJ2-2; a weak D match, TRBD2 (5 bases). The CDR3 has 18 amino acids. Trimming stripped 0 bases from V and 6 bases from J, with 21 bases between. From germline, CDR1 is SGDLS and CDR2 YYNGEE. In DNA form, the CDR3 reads TGTGCCAGCAGCGTAGGACCCTCGAAGAGGGTGTCCGCCGGGGAGCTGTTTTTT. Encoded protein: CASSVGPSKRVSAGELFF.

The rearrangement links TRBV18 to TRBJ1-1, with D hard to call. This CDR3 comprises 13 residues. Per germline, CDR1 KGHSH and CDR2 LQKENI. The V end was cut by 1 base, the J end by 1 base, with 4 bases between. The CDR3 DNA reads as TGTGCCAGCTCACCACGACCGAACACTGAAGCTTTCTTT. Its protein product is CASSPRPNTEAFF.

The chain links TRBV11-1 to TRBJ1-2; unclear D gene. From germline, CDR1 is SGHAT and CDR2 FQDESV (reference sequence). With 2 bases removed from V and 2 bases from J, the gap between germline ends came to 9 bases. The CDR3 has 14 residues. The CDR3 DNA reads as TGTGCCAGCAGCTTAAGTCGCTTAAACTATGGCTACACCTTC. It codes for CASSLSRLNYGYTF.

Here the CDR3 reads CASSWRTDSNYGYTF. CDR3 sequence (DNA): TGCGCCAGCAGCTGGAGGACAGATTCTAACTATGGCTACACCTTC. The rearrangement links TRBV5-1 to TRBJ1-2; weak D call: TRBD1 (6 bases). Germline V gene lookup returns CDR1 SGHRS and CDR2 YFSETQ. V lost 3 bases, J lost 0 bases, and 12 bases lay in between. There are 15 residues in the CDR3.

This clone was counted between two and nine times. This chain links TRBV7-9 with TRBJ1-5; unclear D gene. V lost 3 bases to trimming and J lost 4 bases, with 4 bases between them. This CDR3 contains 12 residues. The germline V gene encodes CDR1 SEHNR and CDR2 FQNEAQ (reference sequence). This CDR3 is CASSFQNQPQHF. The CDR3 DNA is TGTGCCAGCAGCTTCCAGAATCAGCCCCAGCATTTT.

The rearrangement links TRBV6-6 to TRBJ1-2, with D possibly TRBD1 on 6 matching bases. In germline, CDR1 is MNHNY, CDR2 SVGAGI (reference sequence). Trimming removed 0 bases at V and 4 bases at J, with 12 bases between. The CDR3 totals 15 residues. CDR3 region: CASSYSPGAGYGYTF. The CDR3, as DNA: TGTGCCAGCAGTTACTCGCCAGGGGCTGGCTATGGCTACACCTTC.

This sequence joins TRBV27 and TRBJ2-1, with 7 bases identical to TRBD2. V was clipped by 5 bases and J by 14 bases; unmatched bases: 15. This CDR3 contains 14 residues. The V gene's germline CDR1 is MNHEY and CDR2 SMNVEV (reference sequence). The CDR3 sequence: CASSVIGGGGEEFF. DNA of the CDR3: TGTGCCAGCAGTGTGATTGGAGGCGGGGGAGAGGAGTTCTTC.

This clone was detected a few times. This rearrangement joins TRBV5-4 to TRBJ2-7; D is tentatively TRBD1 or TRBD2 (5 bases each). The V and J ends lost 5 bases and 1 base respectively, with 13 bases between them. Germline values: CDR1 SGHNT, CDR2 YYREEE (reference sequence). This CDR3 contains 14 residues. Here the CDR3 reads CASSAGSGSYEQYF. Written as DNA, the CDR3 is TGTGCCAGCAGTGCAGGGAGTGGGTCCTACGAGCAGTACTTC.

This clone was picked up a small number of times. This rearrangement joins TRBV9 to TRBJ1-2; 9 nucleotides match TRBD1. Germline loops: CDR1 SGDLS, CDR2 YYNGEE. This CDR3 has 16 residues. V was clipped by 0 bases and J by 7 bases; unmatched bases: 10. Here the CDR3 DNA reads TGTGCCAGCAGCGTAGCTTCGGAACAGGGGGCGTTTGGCTACACCTTC. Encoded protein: CASSVASEQGAFGYTF.

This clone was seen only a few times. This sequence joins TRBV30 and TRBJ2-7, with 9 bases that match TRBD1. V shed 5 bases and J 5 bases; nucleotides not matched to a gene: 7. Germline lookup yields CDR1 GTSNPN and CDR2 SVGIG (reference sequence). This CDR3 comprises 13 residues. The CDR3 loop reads CAWSGQGSNEQYF. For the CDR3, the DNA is TGTGCCTGGTCGGGACAGGGTTCCAACGAGCAGTACTTC. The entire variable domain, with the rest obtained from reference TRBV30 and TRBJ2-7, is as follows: SQTIHQWPATLVQPVGSPLSLECTVEGTSNPNLYWYRQAAGRGLQLLFYSVGIGQISSEVPQNLSASRPQDRQFILSSKKLLLSDSGFYLCAWSGQGSNEQYFGPGTRLTVT.

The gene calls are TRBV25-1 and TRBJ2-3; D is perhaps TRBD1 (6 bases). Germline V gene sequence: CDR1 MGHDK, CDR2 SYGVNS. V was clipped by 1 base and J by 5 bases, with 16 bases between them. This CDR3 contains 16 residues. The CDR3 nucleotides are TGTGCCAGCAGTGAATCTGGGACACAACCCGTAGATACGCAGTATTTT. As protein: CASSESGTQPVDTQYF.

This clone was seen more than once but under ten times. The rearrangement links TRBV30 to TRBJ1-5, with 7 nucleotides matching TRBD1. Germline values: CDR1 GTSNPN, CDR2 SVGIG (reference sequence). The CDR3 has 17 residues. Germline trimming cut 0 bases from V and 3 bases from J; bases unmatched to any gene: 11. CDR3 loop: CAWSVRQGDGNNQPQHF. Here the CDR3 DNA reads TGTGCCTGGAGTGTAAGACAGGGAGATGGTAACAATCAGCCCCAGCATTTT.

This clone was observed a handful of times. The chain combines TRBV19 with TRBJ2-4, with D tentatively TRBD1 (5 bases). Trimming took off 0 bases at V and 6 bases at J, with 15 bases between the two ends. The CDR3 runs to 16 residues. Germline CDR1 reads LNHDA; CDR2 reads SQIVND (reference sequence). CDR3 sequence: CASSIDRVRSGNIQYF. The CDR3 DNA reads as TGTGCCAGTAGTATAGACAGGGTGCGGTCGGGAAACATTCAGTACTTC.

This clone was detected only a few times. The CDR3 loop reads CASSRGQGSEKLFF. DNA of the CDR3: TGTGCCAGCTCACGAGGACAGGGGTCAGAAAAACTGTTTTTT. The chain combines TRBV18 with TRBJ1-4, with 9 bases that match TRBD1. The germline V gene has CDR1 KGHSH and CDR2 LQKENI. The length of the CDR3 is 14 residues. After removal of 4 bases from V and 8 bases from J, the junction contained 5 bases not matched to a gene.

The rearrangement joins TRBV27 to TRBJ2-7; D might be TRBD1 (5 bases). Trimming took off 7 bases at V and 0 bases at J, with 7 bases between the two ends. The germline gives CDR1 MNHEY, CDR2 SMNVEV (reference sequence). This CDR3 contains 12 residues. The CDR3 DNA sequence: TGTGCCAGCACAGACAGCTCCTACGAGCAGTACTTC. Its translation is CASTDSSYEQYF.

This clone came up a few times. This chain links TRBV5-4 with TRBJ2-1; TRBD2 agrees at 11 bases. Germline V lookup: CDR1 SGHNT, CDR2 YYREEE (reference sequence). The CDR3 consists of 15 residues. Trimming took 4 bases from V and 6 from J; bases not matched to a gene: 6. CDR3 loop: CASSMGLADVNEQFF. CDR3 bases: TGTGCCAGCAGCATGGGACTAGCGGACGTCAATGAGCAGTTCTTC.

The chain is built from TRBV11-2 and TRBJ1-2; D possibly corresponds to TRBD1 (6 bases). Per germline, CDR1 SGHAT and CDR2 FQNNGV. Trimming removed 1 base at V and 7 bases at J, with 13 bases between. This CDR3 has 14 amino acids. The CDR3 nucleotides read TGTGCCAGCAGCTTAGTTACCCGAGGGGGTGGCTACACCTTC. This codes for CASSLVTRGGGYTF.

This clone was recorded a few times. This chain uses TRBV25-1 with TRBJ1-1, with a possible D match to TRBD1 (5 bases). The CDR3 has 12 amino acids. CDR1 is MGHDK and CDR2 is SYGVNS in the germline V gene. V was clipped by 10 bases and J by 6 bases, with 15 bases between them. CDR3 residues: CATREGSAEAFF. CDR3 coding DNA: TGTGCCACCCGGGAGGGGTCCGCTGAAGCTTTCTTT.